The sequence of this T cell receptor beta chain was determined in a study of cytotoxic CD8 clonotypes in ibrutinib-treated CLL. In the study overall: Investigators reported approximately 25 partial and 2 complete responses; after median around 68 months, about 15 patients remained remitted and roughly twelve progressed.

Assay used: immunoSEQ multiplex PCR; TCRdb lists only in-frame clones, some missing. This sample has fewer than 25,000 clones, with under 80% found just once. Unmatched junction bases numbered 10, after V lost 4 bases and J lost 3 bases. Per germline, CDR1 SGHNT and CDR2 YYREEE (reference sequence). There are 17 residues in the CDR3. The chain uses TRBV5-4 and TRBJ2-2; 9 bases match TRBD2. Source: PBMCs, taken before ibrutinib treatment. This receptor was taken from a human donor with chronic lymphocytic leukemia. The CDR3 DNA is TGTGCCAGCAGCCCGCCGGGTCTAGCGGGATACACCGGGGAGCTGTTTTTT. Its protein is CASSPPGLAGYTGELFF. The whole variable domain, remainder taken from reference TRBV5-4 and TRBJ2-2, is ETGVTQSPTHLIKTRGQQVTLRCSSQSGHNTVSWYQQALGQGPQFIFQYYREEENGRGNFPPRFSGLQFPNYSSELNVNALELDDSALYLCASSPPGLAGYTGELFFGEGSRLTVL.